In this sample, the clone carrying this T cell receptor (beta chain) turned up once. Its specificity is unknown. Donors likely had unrecorded immune exposures despite being nominally healthy when sampled. In the PCR, 60 Vbeta and 13 Jbeta primers were used. TCRdb's table, derived via immunoSEQ multiplex PCR, lists solely in-frame clones and lacks some. The data contain more than 95,000 clones, 65% to 75% of them singletons. CDR1 SGHTA and CDR2 FQGNSA come from the germline V gene. This CDR3 region has 16 residues. The data stem from a study of cytomegalovirus exposure and HLA in healthy donors. Study-wide findings and caveats: Within a later analysis, the majority of CMV-associated TCR beta chains appeared HLA-restricted.

This TCR was sampled from a woman aged 50 to 60 in good health and CMV-seropositive. The chain employs TRBV7-2 and TRBJ2-5, with 8 nucleotides matching TRBD2. The J call may be wrong; the DNA end is better matched by TRBJ2-7. Material: PBMCs. As DNA, the CDR3 is TGTGCCAGCAGCTTAGGTTACGGGACTAGCTCCTACGAGCAGTACTTC. This sequence encodes CASSLGYGTSSYEQYF.